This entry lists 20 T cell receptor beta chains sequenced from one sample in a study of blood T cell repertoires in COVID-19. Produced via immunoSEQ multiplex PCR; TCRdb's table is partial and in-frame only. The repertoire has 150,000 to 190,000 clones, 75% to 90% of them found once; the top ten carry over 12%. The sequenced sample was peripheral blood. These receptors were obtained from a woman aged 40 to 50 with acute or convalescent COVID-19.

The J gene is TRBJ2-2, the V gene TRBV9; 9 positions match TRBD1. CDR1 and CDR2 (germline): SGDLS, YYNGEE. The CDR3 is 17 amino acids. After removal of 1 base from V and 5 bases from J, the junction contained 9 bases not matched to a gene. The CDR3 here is CASSVRGDRVGTGELFF. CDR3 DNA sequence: TGTGCCAGCAGCGTAAGGGGGGACAGGGTTGGTACCGGGGAGCTGTTTTTT.

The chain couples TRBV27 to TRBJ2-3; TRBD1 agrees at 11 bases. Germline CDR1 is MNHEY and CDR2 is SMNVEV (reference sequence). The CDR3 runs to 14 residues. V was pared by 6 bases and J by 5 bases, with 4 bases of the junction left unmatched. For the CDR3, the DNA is TGTGCCAGCAGATCCGGGACAGGGGGAGATACGCAGTATTTT. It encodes CASRSGTGGDTQYF.

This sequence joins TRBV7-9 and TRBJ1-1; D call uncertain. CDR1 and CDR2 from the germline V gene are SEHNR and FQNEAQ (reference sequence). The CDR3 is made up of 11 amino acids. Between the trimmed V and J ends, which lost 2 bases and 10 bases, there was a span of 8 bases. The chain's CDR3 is CASSLPEGAFF. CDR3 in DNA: TGTGCCAGCAGCTTACCCGAGGGAGCTTTCTTT.

This CDR3 is CASSTRTGFNAGELFF. The CDR3 coding sequence is TGTGCCAGCAGCACCCGGACAGGGTTTAACGCCGGGGAGCTGTTTTTT. The V and J genes are TRBV9 and TRBJ2-2, with 8 bases that match TRBD1. V lost 4 bases to trimming and J lost 6 bases; unmatched junction nucleotides: 11. The CDR3 extends over 16 amino acids. In germline, CDR1 is SGDLS, CDR2 YYNGEE.

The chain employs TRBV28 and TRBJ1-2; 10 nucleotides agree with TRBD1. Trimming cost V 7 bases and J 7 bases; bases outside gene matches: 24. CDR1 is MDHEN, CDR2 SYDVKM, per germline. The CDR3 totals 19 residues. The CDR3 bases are TGTGCCAGCAACTGGCCCCCCGCCGGGACAGGGGTCAGAGTCTCTGGCTACACCTTC. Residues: CASNWPPAGTGVRVSGYTF.

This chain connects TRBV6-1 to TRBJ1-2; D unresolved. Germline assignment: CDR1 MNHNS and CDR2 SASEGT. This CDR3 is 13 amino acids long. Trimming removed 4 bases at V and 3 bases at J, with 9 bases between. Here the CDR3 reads CASSAASDYGYTF. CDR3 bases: TGTGCCAGCAGTGCAGCCTCAGACTATGGCTACACCTTC.

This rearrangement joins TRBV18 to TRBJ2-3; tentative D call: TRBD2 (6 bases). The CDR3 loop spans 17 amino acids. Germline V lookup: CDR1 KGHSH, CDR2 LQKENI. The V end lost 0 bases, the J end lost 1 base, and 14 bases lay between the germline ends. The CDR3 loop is CASSPPWGERGTDTQYF. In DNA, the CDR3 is TGTGCCAGCTCACCACCGTGGGGGGAGCGAGGCACAGATACGCAGTATTTT.

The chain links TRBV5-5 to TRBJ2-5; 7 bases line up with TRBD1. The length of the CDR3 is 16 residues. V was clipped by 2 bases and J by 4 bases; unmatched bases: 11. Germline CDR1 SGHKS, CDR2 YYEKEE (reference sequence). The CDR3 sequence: CASSLPFHAGGETQYF. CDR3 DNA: TGTGCCAGCAGCTTACCCTTCCATGCAGGGGGAGAGACCCAGTACTTC.

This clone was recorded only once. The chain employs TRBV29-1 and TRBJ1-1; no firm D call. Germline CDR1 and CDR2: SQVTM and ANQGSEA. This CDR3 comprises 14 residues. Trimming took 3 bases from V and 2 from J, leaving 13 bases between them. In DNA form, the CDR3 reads TGCAGCGTTGAGGGCAGGCCATTAAACACTGAAGCTTTCTTT. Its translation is CSVEGRPLNTEAFF.

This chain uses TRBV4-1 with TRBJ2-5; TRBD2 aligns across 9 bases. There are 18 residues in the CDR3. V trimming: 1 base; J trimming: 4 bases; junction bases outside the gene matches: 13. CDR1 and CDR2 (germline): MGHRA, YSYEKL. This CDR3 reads CASSQGANSGSLGETQYF. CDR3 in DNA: TGCGCCAGCAGCCAAGGGGCTAATAGCGGGAGCCTCGGAGAGACCCAGTACTTC.

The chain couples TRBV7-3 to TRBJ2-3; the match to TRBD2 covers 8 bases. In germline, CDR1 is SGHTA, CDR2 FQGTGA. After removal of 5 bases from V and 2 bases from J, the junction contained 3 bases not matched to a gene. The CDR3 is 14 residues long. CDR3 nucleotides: TGTGCCAGCAGCAGTAGCGGGGTCACAGATACGCAGTATTTT. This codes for CASSSSGVTDTQYF. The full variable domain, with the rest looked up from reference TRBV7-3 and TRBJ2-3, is GAGVSQTPSNKVTEKGKYVELRCDPISGHTALYWYRQSLGQGPEFLIYFQGTGAADDSGLPNDRFFAVRPEGSVSTLKIQRTERGDSAVYLCASSSSGVTDTQYFGPGTRLTVL.

CDR3 sequence: CASSPLGGANDHNEQFF. In DNA form, the CDR3 reads TGTGCCAGCAGTCCGCTGGGCGGGGCCAACGACCACAATGAGCAGTTCTTC. The chain recombines TRBV28 with TRBJ2-1; D is possibly TRBD2 (6 bases). This CDR3 has 17 amino acids. Deletions cut 5 bases from V and 5 bases from J, with 22 bases between. Germline V CDR1 and CDR2: MDHEN, SYDVKM. The entire variable domain, with the rest obtained from reference TRBV28 and TRBJ2-1, is as follows: DVKVTQSSRYLVKRTGEKVFLECVQDMDHENMFWYRQDPGLGLRLIYFSYDVKMKEKGDIPEGYSVSREKKERFSLILESASTNQTSMYLCASSPLGGANDHNEQFFGPGTRLTVL.

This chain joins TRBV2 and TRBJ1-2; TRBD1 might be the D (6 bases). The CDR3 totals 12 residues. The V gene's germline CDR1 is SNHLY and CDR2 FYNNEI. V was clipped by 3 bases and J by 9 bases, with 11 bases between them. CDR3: CASSEGQGSYTF. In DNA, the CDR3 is TGTGCCAGCAGTGAGGGACAAGGTAGCTACACCTTC. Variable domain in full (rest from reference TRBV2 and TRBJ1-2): EPEVTQTPSHQVTQMGQEVILRCVPISNHLYFYWYRQILGQKVEFLVSFYNNEISEKSEIFDDQFSVERPDGSNFTLKIRSTKLEDSAMYFCASSEGQGSYTFGSGTRLTVV.

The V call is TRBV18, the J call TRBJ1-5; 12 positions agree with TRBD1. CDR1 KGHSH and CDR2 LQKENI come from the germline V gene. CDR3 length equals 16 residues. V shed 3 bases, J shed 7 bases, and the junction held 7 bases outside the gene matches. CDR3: CASSPTGTGGIQPQHF. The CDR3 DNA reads TGTGCCAGCTCACCGACCGGGACAGGGGGCATCCAGCCCCAGCATTTT.

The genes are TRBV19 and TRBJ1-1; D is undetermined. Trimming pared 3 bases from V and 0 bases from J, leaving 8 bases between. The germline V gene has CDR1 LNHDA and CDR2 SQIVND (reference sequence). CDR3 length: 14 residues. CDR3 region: CASSIAVLNTEAFF. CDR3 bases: TGTGCCAGTAGTATTGCAGTCCTGAACACTGAAGCTTTCTTT. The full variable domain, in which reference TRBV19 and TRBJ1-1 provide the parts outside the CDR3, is DGGITQSPKYLFRKEGQNVTLSCEQNLNHDAMYWYRQDPGQGLRLIYYSQIVNDFQKGDIAEGYSVSREKKESFPLTVTSAQKNPTAFYLCASSIAVLNTEAFFGQGTRLTVV.

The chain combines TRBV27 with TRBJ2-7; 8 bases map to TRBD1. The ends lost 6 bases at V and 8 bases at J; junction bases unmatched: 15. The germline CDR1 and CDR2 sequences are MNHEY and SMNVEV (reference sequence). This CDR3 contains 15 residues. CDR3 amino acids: CASSKRSGQEPKQYF. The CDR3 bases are TGTGCCAGCAGCAAAAGGTCGGGACAGGAGCCGAAGCAGTACTTC.

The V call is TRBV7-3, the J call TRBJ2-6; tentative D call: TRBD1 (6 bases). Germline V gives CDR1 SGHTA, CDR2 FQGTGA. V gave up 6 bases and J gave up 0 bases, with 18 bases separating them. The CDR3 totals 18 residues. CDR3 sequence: CASSPYPGVNSGANVLTF. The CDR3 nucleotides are TGTGCCAGCAGTCCTTACCCAGGGGTGAACTCTGGGGCCAACGTCCTGACTTTC.

In nucleotides, the CDR3 is TGTGCCAGCGGAAACGCCGGGGGAGCCAAAAACATTCAGTACTTC. This translates into CASGNAGGAKNIQYF. The rearrangement links TRBV27 to TRBJ2-4; D possibly corresponds to TRBD2 (6 bases). Trimming pared 8 bases from V and 0 bases from J, leaving 14 bases between. Germline V gene sequence: CDR1 MNHEY, CDR2 SMNVEV (reference sequence). The CDR3 is 15 residues long.

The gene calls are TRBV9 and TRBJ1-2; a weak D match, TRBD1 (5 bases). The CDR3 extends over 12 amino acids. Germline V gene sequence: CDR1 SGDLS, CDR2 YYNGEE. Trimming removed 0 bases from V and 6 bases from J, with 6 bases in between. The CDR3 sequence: CASSVGGDGYTF. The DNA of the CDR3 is TGTGCCAGCAGCGTAGGGGGGGATGGCTACACCTTC.

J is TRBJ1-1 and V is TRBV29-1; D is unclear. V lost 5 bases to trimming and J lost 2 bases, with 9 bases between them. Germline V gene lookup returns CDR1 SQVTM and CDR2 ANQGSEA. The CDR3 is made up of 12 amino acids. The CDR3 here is CSVQEGNTEAFF. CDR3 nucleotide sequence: TGCAGCGTTCAGGAGGGAAACACTGAAGCTTTCTTT.